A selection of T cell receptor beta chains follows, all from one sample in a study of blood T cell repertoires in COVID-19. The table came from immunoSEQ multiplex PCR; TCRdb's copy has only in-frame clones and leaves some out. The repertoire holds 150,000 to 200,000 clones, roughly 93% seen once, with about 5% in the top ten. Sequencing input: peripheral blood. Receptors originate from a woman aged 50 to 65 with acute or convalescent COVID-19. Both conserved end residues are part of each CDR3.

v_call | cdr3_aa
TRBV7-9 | CASSLGTGYGYTF
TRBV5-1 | CASREGPLYNEQFF
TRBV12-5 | CASGPGGHRGAFF
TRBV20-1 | CSASSGSGNQPQHF
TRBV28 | CASSFGGGEFSLNSPLHF
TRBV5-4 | CAIGGGQYF
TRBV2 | CASSEVGGEYNGYTF
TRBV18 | CASSPPGQGNTEAFF
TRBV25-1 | CASSPTVSGANVLTF
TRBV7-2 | CASKGKGINGYTF
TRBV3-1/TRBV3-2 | CASSPRDRGKNYGYTF
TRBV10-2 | CASSLAGTYEQYF
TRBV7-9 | CASSLLGGREYGYTF
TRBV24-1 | CATSVGGPGEQFF
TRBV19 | CASSTRSGSSYNEQFF
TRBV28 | CASSSHQARNYGYTF
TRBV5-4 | CASSLRHLGANVLTF
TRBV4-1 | CASSLTGISTDTQYF
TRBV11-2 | CASSSVRGRAITEAFF
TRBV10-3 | CAIHEAVSSNYGYTF
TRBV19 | CASSPERAFFNEQFF
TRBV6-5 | CASSSSPRAGNQPQHF
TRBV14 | CASSQGQGRTEAFF
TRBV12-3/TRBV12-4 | CASSLTGNQPQHF
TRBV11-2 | CASSPRPFGGGGVQETQYF
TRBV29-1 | CSVEDHGRQGQPQHF
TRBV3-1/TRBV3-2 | CASSQLNTGELFF
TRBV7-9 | CASSLTTGGADTQYF
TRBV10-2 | CASSDRAGVLSEQYF
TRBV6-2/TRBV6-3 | CASSRGTSGRVLFF
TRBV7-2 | CASSSTGAGQETQYF
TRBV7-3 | CASSFSSGGELFF
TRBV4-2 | CASSQAIRRPGDTQYF
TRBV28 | CASSQGGTEAFF
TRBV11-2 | CASRQTGGDYGYTF
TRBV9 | CASSVGTGVGNQPQHF
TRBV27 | CASSLNGNYGYTF